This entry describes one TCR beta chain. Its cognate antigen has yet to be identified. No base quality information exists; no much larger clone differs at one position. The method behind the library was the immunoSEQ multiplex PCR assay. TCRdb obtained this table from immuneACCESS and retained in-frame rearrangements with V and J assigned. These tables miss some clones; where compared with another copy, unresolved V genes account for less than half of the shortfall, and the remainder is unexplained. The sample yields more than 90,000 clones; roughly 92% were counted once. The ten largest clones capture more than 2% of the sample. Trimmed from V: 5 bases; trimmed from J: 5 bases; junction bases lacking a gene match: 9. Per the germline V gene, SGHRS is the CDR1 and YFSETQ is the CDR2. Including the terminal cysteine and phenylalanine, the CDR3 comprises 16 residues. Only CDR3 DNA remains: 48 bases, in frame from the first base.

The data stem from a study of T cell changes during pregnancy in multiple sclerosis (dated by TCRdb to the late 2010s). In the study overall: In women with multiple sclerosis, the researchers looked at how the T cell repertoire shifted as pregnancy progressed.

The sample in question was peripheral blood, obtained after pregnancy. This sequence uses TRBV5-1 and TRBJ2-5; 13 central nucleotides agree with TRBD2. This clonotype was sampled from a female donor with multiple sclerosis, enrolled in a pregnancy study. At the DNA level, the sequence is TGCGCCAGCAGTCCAACTAGCGGGAGGGCCCTGGAGACCCAGTACTTC. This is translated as CASSPTSGRALETQYF.